These 9 T cell receptor beta chains came from one sample sequenced in a study of identical twins. TCRdb processed the 5' RACE reads anew with MiXCR; each CDR3 protein has one entry. The profile shows 700,000 or so distinct CDR3 sequences, approximately 9% of them singletons. The same sample was also used in a study of yellow fever vaccine responses in identical twins.

The sample taken for sequencing was PBMCs. The source is a woman between 18 and 30 years old in good health.

This clonotype was picked up a small number of times. The rearrangement joins TRBV12-3 or TRBV12-4 to TRBJ2-7, with 8 bases identical to TRBD2. The CDR3 is made up of 13 amino acids. J was trimmed by 6 bases and V by 4 bases; bases with no gene match: 5. CDR3 sequence reads: CASSSRTSSEQYF. Here the CDR3 DNA reads TGTGCCAGCAGTTCTCGGACTAGCTCCGAGCAGTACTTC.

This clonotype came up a few times. The CDR3 bases are TGTGCCAGCAGCTTACTCGGGGGGTATGCCGGGGAGCTGTTTTTT. Its protein is CASSLLGGYAGELFF. The chain employs TRBV7-6 and TRBJ2-2; 7 bases are shared with TRBD2. Looked up from germline, CDR1 is SGHVS and CDR2 is FNYEAQ. CDR3 size: 15 residues. Losses at the gene ends were 2 bases for V and 6 bases for J; bases not matched to a gene: 6.

There are many counts of this clonotype. The chain recombines TRBV29-1 with TRBJ1-1; D is unclear. V was pared by 4 bases and J by 2 bases, with 11 bases between. The germline V gene encodes CDR1 SQVTM and CDR2 ANQGSEA. The CDR3 sequence is 13 residues long. CDR3 DNA sequence: TGCAGCGTTGGACACCTTGGAAACACTGAAGCTTTCTTT. Translating it yields CSVGHLGNTEAFF.

This clonotype was recorded a few times. This chain connects TRBV5-6 to TRBJ2-3; a possible D gene is TRBD2 (6 bases). Per the germline V gene, CDR1 is SGHDT and CDR2 is YYEEEE. CDR3 length: 16 residues. Trimming cost V 0 bases and J 4 bases, with 15 bases left between them. The CDR3 is CASSLAPGWGADTQYF. The CDR3 DNA reads TGTGCCAGCAGCTTGGCCCCAGGGTGGGGGGCAGATACGCAGTATTTT.

The genes are TRBV7-9 and TRBJ2-5; D is perhaps TRBD1 or TRBD2 (5 bases each). The ends were cut back, 3 bases at V and 4 bases at J, with 12 bases in the middle. The CDR3 runs to 14 residues. Germline V gives CDR1 SEHNR, CDR2 FQNEAQ (reference sequence). The CDR3 region is CASSFTGTGETQYF. The CDR3 DNA is TGTGCCAGCAGCTTCACGGGGACGGGAGAGACCCAGTACTTC.

This clonotype has more than one count but fewer than ten. The gene calls are TRBV6-1 and TRBJ2-5; tentatively, D is TRBD1 (5 bases). The V end lost 6 bases, the J end lost 1 base, and 9 bases lay between the germline ends. The CDR3 loop spans 13 amino acids. Germline CDR1 reads MNHNS; CDR2 reads SASEGT. The CDR3 DNA reads TGTGCCAGCAGCTCGACAGCCCAAGAGACCCAGTACTTC. It encodes CASSSTAQETQYF.

This clonotype was seen ten or more times. Here the CDR3 reads CSATSVSGRALGGELFF. The CDR3 DNA reads as TGCAGTGCCACGAGCGTTAGCGGGAGGGCCCTTGGCGGGGAGCTGTTTTTT. The chain carries TRBV20-1 and TRBJ2-2, with TRBD2 identical over 11 bases. After removal of 6 bases from V and 7 bases from J, the junction contained 16 bases not matched to a gene. CDR3 length: 17 amino acids. Germline CDR1 reads DFQATT; CDR2 reads SNEGSKA (reference sequence).

This rearrangement joins TRBV2 to TRBJ1-4, with D tentatively TRBD1 (5 bases). Germline CDR1 and CDR2: SNHLY and FYNNEI. Trimming left V 4 bases short and J 2 bases short, with 11 bases between. The CDR3 is made up of 15 amino acids. CDR3 sequence: CASSGQGTTNEKLFF. CDR3 DNA sequence: TGTGCCAGCAGTGGTCAGGGAACGACTAATGAAAAACTGTTTTTT. Together with reference TRBV2 and TRBJ1-4, the CDR3 gives the full variable domain: EPEVTQTPSHQVTQMGQEVILRCVPISNHLYFYWYRQILGQKVEFLVSFYNNEISEKSEIFDDQFSVERPDGSNFTLKIRSTKLEDSAMYFCASSGQGTTNEKLFFGSGTQLSVL.

The chain carries TRBV4-1 and TRBJ2-1; perhaps TRBD1 as D (5 bases). The CDR3 is made up of 15 amino acids. Trimming took off 4 bases at V and 5 bases at J, with 15 bases between the two ends. The germline V gene has CDR1 MGHRA and CDR2 YSYEKL. CDR3 amino acids: CASSPRPETDNEQFF. Written as DNA, the CDR3 is TGCGCCAGCAGCCCTCGGCCTGAGACAGACAATGAGCAGTTCTTC.